The sequence of this T cell receptor beta chain was determined in a study of shared clonotypes between healthy human individuals. Sequencing was performed with immunoSEQ multiplex PCR; in TCRdb, only in-frame clones are kept and a portion is missing. The sample has millions of clones; approximately 94% are singletons. The sequenced sample consisted of naive CD4+ T cells sorted from blood. Subset here: CD45RA+ positively selected. This receptor was identified in a man between 18 and 35 years old in good health.

CDR3 residues: CASSPSGGQKGNEQFF. In DNA, the CDR3 is TGTGCCAGCAGCCCTAGCGGGGGGCAGAAAGGGAATGAGCAGTTCTTC. The chain recombines TRBV7-3 with TRBJ2-1, with 11 bases aligning to TRBD2. There are 16 residues in the CDR3. V was pared by 5 bases and J by 7 bases, with 10 bases of the junction left unmatched. Germline CDR1 SGHTA, CDR2 FQGTGA.